Listed below are T cell receptor beta chains from one sample, sequenced in a study of cytomegalovirus exposure and HLA in healthy donors. Profiling relied on immunoSEQ multiplex PCR, and the TCRdb table lists in-frame clones only, not all of them. Of 140,000 or so clones listed, over 75% are singletons. Sequencing used PBMCs. The receptors derive from a female donor in good health and CMV-seronegative. CDR3s include the opening cysteine and the closing phenylalanine or tryptophan. Fields, in order: D gene, V gene, clone size, J gene, CDR3 protein, CDR3 DNA. D genes are given only for firm matches. The size of a clone is reported for some rows only, either as once, few or many, or as a class for expanded clones.

d_gene: TRBD1; v_gene: TRBV4-1; abundance: many; j_gene: TRBJ2-7; CDR3aa: CASSQDPQGAYEQYF; CDR3nt: TGCGCCAGCAGCCAAGATCCCCAGGGGGCCTACGAGCAGTACTTC
d_gene: NA; v_gene: TRBV7-2; abundance: NA; j_gene: TRBJ1-2; CDR3aa: CASNLASNYGYTF; CDR3nt: TGTGCCAGCAACCTAGCCTCCAACTATGGCTACACCTTC
d_gene: NA; v_gene: TRBV28; abundance: NA; j_gene: TRBJ1-4; CDR3aa: CASSKGVGEKLFF; CDR3nt: TGTGCCAGCAGTAAAGGGGTCGGGGAAAAACTGTTTTTT
d_gene: NA; v_gene: TRBV4-1; abundance: NA; j_gene: TRBJ2-7; CDR3aa: CASSVGPSASYEQYF; CDR3nt: TGCGCCAGCAGCGTCGGGCCTAGCGCCTCCTACGAGCAGTACTTC
d_gene: NA; v_gene: TRBV5-4; abundance: NA; j_gene: TRBJ2-7; CDR3aa: CASSFRGEQYF; CDR3nt: TGTGCCAGCAGCTTTAGGGGCGAGCAGTACTTC
d_gene: TRBD1; v_gene: TRBV28; abundance: NA; j_gene: TRBJ1-2; CDR3aa: CASRSSGTGYGYTF; CDR3nt: TGTGCCAGCAGGTCCTCCGGGACAGGGTATGGCTACACCTTC
d_gene: TRBD2; v_gene: TRBV6-1; abundance: NA; j_gene: TRBJ2-7; CDR3aa: CASSQLALEQYF; CDR3nt: TGTGCCAGCAGTCAACTAGCGTTGGAGCAGTACTTC
d_gene: TRBD1; v_gene: TRBV6-6; abundance: NA; j_gene: TRBJ2-7; CDR3aa: CASSPRDRVYEQYF; CDR3nt: TGTGCCAGCAGCCCTCGGGACAGGGTCTACGAGCAGTACTTC
d_gene: NA; v_gene: TRBV27; abundance: NA; j_gene: TRBJ2-1; CDR3aa: CASSLQGNYEQFF; CDR3nt: TGTGCCAGCAGTTTACAGGGGAATTATGAGCAGTTCTTC
d_gene: NA; v_gene: TRBV28; abundance: NA; j_gene: TRBJ1-1; CDR3aa: CASKDGVMNTEAFF; CDR3nt: TGTGCCAGCAAGGACGGGGTCATGAACACTGAAGCTTTCTTT
d_gene: TRBD1; v_gene: TRBV2; abundance: NA; j_gene: TRBJ2-1; CDR3aa: CASRRTGDYNEQFF; CDR3nt: TGTGCCAGCAGAAGAACAGGGGACTACAATGAGCAGTTCTTC
d_gene: NA; v_gene: TRBV5-4; abundance: NA; j_gene: TRBJ2-1; CDR3aa: CASSPRTAYNEQFF; CDR3nt: TGTGCCAGCAGCCCTCGGACAGCTTACAATGAGCAGTTCTTC
d_gene: NA; v_gene: TRBV19; abundance: few; j_gene: TRBJ1-5; CDR3aa: CASSIMQGGQPQHF; CDR3nt: TGTGCCAGTAGTATAATGCAGGGCGGTCAGCCCCAGCATTTT